Presented here are 3 T cell receptor beta chains from one specimen sequenced in a study of blood T cells in healthy people across ages. A second PCR, run for about 6 to 11 cycles, used a sample-barcoded 5' primer plus a J-beta primer mix. TCRdb reprocessed the 5' RACE reads via MiXCR and lists one record per CDR3 protein. This table holds 910,000 or so distinct CDR3 sequences, 51% found once. Source material: blood. The receptors here all came from a woman aged 60-75 years in good health.

This clonotype is a singleton in its sample. The chain uses TRBV20-1 and TRBJ2-1; D call uncertain. The CDR3 sequence is 17 residues long. CDR1 is DFQATT and CDR2 is SNEGSKA in the germline V gene (reference sequence). Between the trimmed V and J ends, which lost 6 bases and 9 bases, there was a span of 30 bases. CDR3 sequence reads: CSARITQTSFLRREQFF. The CDR3 nucleotides are TGCAGTGCCAGAATAACTCAAACAAGCTTCTTAAGGCGTGAGCAGTTCTTC.

The rearrangement uses TRBV6-5 and TRBJ2-1; 12 nucleotides line up with TRBD2. CDR3 length equals 17 residues. Looked up from germline, CDR1 is MNHEY and CDR2 is SVGAGI. Trimming took 0 bases from V and 6 from J; bases not matched to a gene: 6. The CDR3 loop reads CASSYSLSSGRANEQFF. The CDR3 DNA is TGTGCCAGCAGTTACTCCCTATCTAGCGGGAGGGCCAATGAGCAGTTCTTC.

This rearrangement joins TRBV6-1 to TRBJ2-6; D call uncertain. The CDR3 is 14 residues long. V was clipped by 2 bases and J by 2 bases, with 4 bases between them. CDR1 and CDR2 from the germline V gene are MNHNS and SASEGT. The CDR3, as DNA: TGTGCCAGCAGTGAACAACCTGGGGCCAACGTCCTGACTTTC. The encoded protein is CASSEQPGANVLTF.